One and the same sample provided the 18 T cell receptor beta chains below, sequenced in a study of T cells in Graves' hyperthyroidism and ophthalmopathy (dated by TCRdb to the late 2010s). The library was prepared using multiplex PCR. The run used an Illumina HiSeq 2000. The TCR beta CDR3 regions were amplified from RNA transcripts. The TCR CDR3 was subjected to a first round of RT-PCR using the HTBI primer set and the Qiagen OneStep RT-PCR kit. The raw public data were reprocessed by TCRdb itself: fastp quality trimming at Q25, MiXCR clonotype calling, in-frame beta chains only. For every CDR3 protein sequence, its rows merge into one entry that carries the most common genes and DNA. Here the sample has fewer than 650,000 distinct CDR3 sequences; about 14% occur a single time. The top ten clonotypes cover 4.5% to 6% of the sample. The sample taken for sequencing was blood. These receptors were obtained from a woman aged 25 to 45 with Graves' hyperthyroidism that later progressed to Graves' ophthalmopathy.

This clonotype was counted ten times or more. The chain recombines TRBV6-2 or TRBV6-3 with TRBJ2-7; unclear D gene. Germline V gene lookup returns CDR1 MNHEY and CDR2 SVGEGT. V was trimmed by 7 bases and J by 2 bases, leaving 18 bases between them. The length of the CDR3 is 15 residues. This chain's CDR3 is CASTLGWAPTYEQYF. In DNA, the CDR3 is TGTGCCAGCACCCTCGGGTGGGCCCCAACCTACGAGCAGTACTTC.

The CDR3 reads CASSQAKSYEQYF. CDR3 coding DNA: TGTGCCAGCAGCCAAGCGAAAAGCTACGAGCAGTACTTC. This sequence joins TRBV3-1 and TRBJ2-7; no reliable D call. CDR1 LGHDT and CDR2 YNNKEL come from the germline V gene (reference sequence). The CDR3 is 13 amino acids. V was clipped by 1 base and J by 3 bases, with 7 bases between them.

This clonotype was found many times. The chain links TRBV30 to TRBJ2-1; 11 positions agree with TRBD2. The CDR3 loop spans 15 amino acids. From germline, CDR1 is GTSNPN and CDR2 SVGIG (reference sequence). With 5 bases clipped from V and 7 bases from J, the junction kept 10 bases outside the gene matches. The CDR3 DNA reads TGTGCCTGGGACTCACTAGCGGGAGCAGGGAATGAGCAGTTCTTC. This codes for CAWDSLAGAGNEQFF.

This chain links TRBV20-1 with TRBJ2-7; 8 bases fit TRBD1. This CDR3 region has 14 residues. In germline, CDR1 is DFQATT, CDR2 SNEGSKA (reference sequence). The ends lost 3 bases at V and 5 bases at J; junction bases unmatched: 9. The CDR3 region is CSASRDRREHEQYF. The CDR3 nucleotides read TGCAGTGCTAGCCGGGACAGGCGAGAGCACGAGCAGTACTTC.

This clonotype has at least ten counts. This chain connects TRBV9 to TRBJ2-5; TRBD2 aligns across 7 bases. The CDR3 loop spans 16 amino acids. CDR1 and CDR2 (germline): SGDLS, YYNGEE. J was trimmed by 0 bases and V by 2 bases; bases with no gene match: 7. CDR3 nucleotide sequence: TGTGCCAGCAGCGTCAACCCCGGGGGGAACCAAGAGACCCAGTACTTC. Its protein is CASSVNPGGNQETQYF.

This clonotype was seen repeatedly, ten times or more. The chain employs TRBV30 and TRBJ2-7; possible D gene TRBD1, 6 bases. V was cut by 2 bases and J by 3 bases, with 8 bases left in between. The CDR3 spans 12 residues. CDR1 is GTSNPN, CDR2 SVGIG, per germline (reference sequence). CDR3 in DNA: TGTGCCTGGAGTTCACAGGGCTACGAGCAGTACTTC. Encoded protein: CAWSSQGYEQYF.

In this sample, this clonotype turned up many times. The chain links TRBV28 to TRBJ1-2; D is unclear. V was trimmed by 6 bases and J by 4 bases, leaving 18 bases between them. From germline, CDR1 is MDHEN and CDR2 SYDVKM. The CDR3 runs 15 residues. DNA for the CDR3: TGTGCCAGCAGCCCCGCCGTGGGAATAGGCTATGGCTACACCTTC. It specifies CASSPAVGIGYGYTF.

This clonotype has a count of ten or more. The chain has TRBV19 and TRBJ1-3; D gene ambiguous. This CDR3 spans 15 amino acids. Trimming cost V 6 bases and J 1 base, with 13 bases left between them. From germline, CDR1 is LNHDA and CDR2 SQIVND (reference sequence). CDR3 bases: TGTGCCAGTAGCGGTAGTAGTCCTTCTGGAAACACCATATATTTT. It specifies CASSGSSPSGNTIYF.

This clonotype was observed many times. The V gene is TRBV2, the J gene TRBJ2-3; 7 bases align to TRBD2. CDR3 length: 15 amino acids. The V gene end was trimmed by 5 bases and the J gene end by 0 bases; junction bases not matched to a gene: 5. The germline V gene encodes CDR1 SNHLY and CDR2 FYNNEI. This CDR3 reads CASSQRESSTDTQYF. CDR3 DNA sequence: TGTGCCAGCAGTCAGCGGGAATCTAGCACAGATACGCAGTATTTT.

This clonotype was counted ten times or more. The CDR3 DNA is TGTGCCAGCACCTCGCCTCGGACTTCCTACAATGAGCAGTTCTTC. Residues: CASTSPRTSYNEQFF. The chain recombines TRBV28 with TRBJ2-1, with a possible D match to TRBD2 (5 bases). CDR1 and CDR2 from the germline V gene are MDHEN and SYDVKM. Trimming took off 7 bases at V and 1 base at J, with 14 bases between the two ends. CDR3 size: 15 residues.

This clonotype was observed a few times. The rearrangement joins TRBV19 to TRBJ2-3; D is possibly TRBD1 (6 bases). The CDR3 contains 16 residues. V was pared by 4 bases and J by 4 bases, with 18 bases between. Germline V gene lookup returns CDR1 LNHDA and CDR2 SQIVND (reference sequence). The CDR3, as DNA: TGTGCCAGTAGTACACCTCGGACAGCCCCTGCAGATACGCAGTATTTT. Translating it yields CASSTPRTAPADTQYF.

At least ten counts were recorded for this clonotype. This rearrangement joins TRBV13 to TRBJ2-1; D not resolved. V lost 4 bases and J 9 bases, leaving 7 bases between the germline ends. CDR1 is PRHDT and CDR2 is FYEKMQ in the germline V gene (reference sequence). The CDR3 totals 11 residues. The CDR3 is CASSSRREQFF. CDR3 nucleotide sequence: TGTGCCAGCAGCTCTCGGCGTGAGCAGTTCTTC.

This clonotype has a count of ten or more. CDR3 coding DNA: TGTGCCAGTAGTGTACAGGGTATTTCCACTGAAGCTTTCTTT. Translated, it gives CASSVQGISTEAFF. The chain joins TRBV19 to TRBJ1-1; the D gene is possibly TRBD1 (6 bases). The V end was cut by 5 bases, the J end by 4 bases, with 14 bases between. Germline CDR1 reads LNHDA; CDR2 reads SQIVND (reference sequence). This CDR3 contains 14 residues.

The table lists this clonotype with a few counts. The V and J genes are TRBV7-9 and TRBJ1-6; D is perhaps TRBD1 (5 bases). CDR3 size: 15 residues. V was clipped by 1 base and J by 8 bases, with 12 bases between them. Germline CDR1 SEHNR, CDR2 FQNEAQ (reference sequence). The CDR3 region is CASSLGGSIDSPLHF. CDR3 coding DNA: TGTGCCAGCAGCTTAGGGGGGTCTATCGATTCACCCCTCCACTTT.

This clonotype was seen repeatedly, ten times or more. The chain's CDR3 is CASSPRRLAGETQYF. CDR3 coding DNA: TGTGCCAGCAGTCCTAGGCGACTAGCGGGAGAGACCCAGTACTTC. This chain uses TRBV7-2 with TRBJ2-5, with 10 nucleotides matching TRBD2. In germline, CDR1 is SGHTA, CDR2 FQGNSA. J gave up 4 bases and V 6 bases, and 8 bases lay outside the gene matches. This CDR3 contains 15 residues.

This clonotype was seen repeatedly, ten times or more. This chain links TRBV12-3 or TRBV12-4 with TRBJ1-1; a weak D match, TRBD1 (6 bases). This CDR3 comprises 13 residues. Trimming pared 6 bases from V and 6 bases from J, leaving 14 bases between. CDR3 in DNA: TGTGCCAGCAGGGTGGGGGCGGGGTCTGAAGCTTTCTTT. It codes for CASRVGAGSEAFF.

This clonotype has a single count. A much bigger clone sits one base away, suggesting this may be a read error. This chain links TRBV19 with TRBJ2-7; 8 positions agree with TRBD2. V lost 7 bases and J lost 2; bases outside the gene matches: 10. The CDR3 sequence is 15 residues long. The germline V gene encodes CDR1 LNHDA and CDR2 SQIVND (reference sequence). CDR3 sequence: CASTPREDQTYEQYF. CDR3 coding DNA: TGTGCCAGTACCCCGCGGGAGGACCAAACCTACGAGCAGTACTTC. Full variable domain (outside the CDR3, taken from reference TRBV19 and TRBJ2-7): DGGITQSPKYLFRKEGQNVTLSCEQNLNHDAMYWYRQDPGQGLRLIYYSQIVNDFQKGDIAEGYSVSREKKESFPLTVTSAQKNPTAFYLCASTPREDQTYEQYFGPGTRLTVT.

This clonotype was found many times. This chain links TRBV7-3 with TRBJ2-1, with unresolved D. The CDR3 spans 14 residues. CDR1 is SGHTA and CDR2 is FQGTGA in the germline V gene. V was pared by 0 bases and J by 0 bases, with 3 bases between. CDR3 protein: CASSLTDSYNEQFF. In DNA form, the CDR3 reads TGTGCCAGCAGCTTAACCGACTCCTACAATGAGCAGTTCTTC.